The sequence of this T cell receptor beta chain was determined in a study of neurological immune-mediated disorders. Study conclusions and caveats: Patients with HTLV-1-associated myelopathy showed the most TCR clonal expansion. Those with multiple sclerosis showed the least, falling below healthy controls.

Per germline, CDR1 SGHRS and CDR2 YFSETQ. V lost 2 bases and J lost 6; bases outside the gene matches: 4. CDR3 length: 14 amino acids. This clonotype came up many times. No antigen is known for it. Synthesis of cDNA was performed by 5'RACE using 10-nucleotide random UMIs. TCRdb re-analysed the 5' RACE reads in MiXCR, keeping a single row per CDR3 protein. The sample yields tens of thousands of distinct CDR3 sequences, approximately 13% seen once. Indicated time point: longitudinal time-point 2. Blood bank volunteers in Maryland, USA, served as healthy controls. The sequence derives from a woman aged 40 to 50 in good health. The rearrangement joins TRBV5-1 to TRBJ2-7, with 11 bases identical to TRBD2. The sequenced material came from PBMCs. For the CDR3, the DNA is TGCGCCAGCAGCTTACTAGCGGGAGAGGGCGAGCAGTACTTC. It specifies CASSLLAGEGEQYF.